This T cell receptor (beta chain) was profiled in a study of blood T cell repertoires in COVID-19. Study-level information: Samples came from the United States, Italy and Spain, spanning acute and convalescent COVID-19. T cells, B-cell-depleted T cells, or PBMCs supplied cDNA or gDNA.

This clone turned up a few times. Original handling: Estimated nucleated cell counts came from reference gene primer amplification. Here immunoSEQ multiplex PCR was the method, and the copy in TCRdb shows in-frame clones only, minus some. The V and J calls and clone size are taken from that table; D and trimming were inferred from the DNA. The sample has over 150,000 clones; about 83% are singletons. The length of the CDR3 is 13 residues. V lost 9 bases and J lost 5; bases outside the gene matches: 6. Germline V gives CDR1 MNHEY, CDR2 SVGAGI. This receptor was identified in a woman between 18 and 29 years old who had recovered from COVID-19. The specimen was peripheral blood. The chain has TRBV6-5 and TRBJ1-5; 8 bases are a match to TRBD1. CDR3 sequence (DNA): TGTGCCAGTGGGGGACAGGAGGATCAGCCCCAGCATTTT. This gives the protein CASGGQEDQPQHF.